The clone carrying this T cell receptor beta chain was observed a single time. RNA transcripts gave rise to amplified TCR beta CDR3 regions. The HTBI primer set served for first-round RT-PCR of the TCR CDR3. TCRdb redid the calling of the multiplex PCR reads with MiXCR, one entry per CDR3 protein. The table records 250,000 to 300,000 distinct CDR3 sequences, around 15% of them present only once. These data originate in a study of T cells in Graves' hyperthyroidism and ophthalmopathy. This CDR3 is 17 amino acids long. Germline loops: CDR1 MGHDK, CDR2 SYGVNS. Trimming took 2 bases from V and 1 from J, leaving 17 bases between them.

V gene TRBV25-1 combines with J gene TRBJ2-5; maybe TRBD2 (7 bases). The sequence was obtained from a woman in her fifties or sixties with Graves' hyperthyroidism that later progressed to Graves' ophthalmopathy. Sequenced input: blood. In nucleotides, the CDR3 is TGTGCCAGCAGTGAAACCTCAGGGAGGGGGGGCCAAGAGACCCAGTACTTC. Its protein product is CASSETSGRGGQETQYF. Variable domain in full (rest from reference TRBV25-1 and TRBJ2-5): EADIYQTPRYLVIGTGKKITLECSQTMGHDKMYWYQQDPGMELHLIHYSYGVNSTEKGDLSSESTVSRIRTEHFPLTLESARPSHTSQYLCASSETSGRGGQETQYFGPGTRLLVL.